One and the same sample provided the 21 T cell receptor beta chains below, sequenced in a study of cytomegalovirus exposure and HLA in healthy donors. The PCR had 60 Vbeta and 13 Jbeta primers. Libraries were prepared by immunoSEQ multiplex PCR; TCRdb keeps only in-frame clonotypes and omits some of them. Found here are approximately 170,000 clones, under 85% of them singletons; the top ten hold about 4%. Input material: PBMCs. The receptors derive from a man between 45 and 60 years old in good health and CMV-seropositive.

The chain uses TRBV18 and TRBJ2-3; the match to TRBD1 covers 8 bases. CDR3 length: 15 residues. Germline CDR1 is KGHSH and CDR2 is LQKENI. The V gene end was trimmed by 6 bases and the J gene end by 6 bases; junction bases not matched to a gene: 11. The CDR3 DNA reads TGTGCCAGCTCTCGCGGACAGGGAAGGCCCGATACGCAGTATTTT. It codes for CASSRGQGRPDTQYF.

J is TRBJ2-7 and V is TRBV6-5, with D possibly matching TRBD1 (6 bases). Germline lookup yields CDR1 MNHEY and CDR2 SVGAGI. This CDR3 region has 11 residues. The CDR3 reads CAAGDRGEQYF. CDR3 bases: TGTGCGGCAGGGGATCGGGGAGAGCAGTACTTC.

DNA for the CDR3: TGTGCCAGCAGCATACAGGAACACTACGAGCAGTACTTC. Translation gives CASSIQEHYEQYF. This chain links TRBV11-2 with TRBJ2-7; possibly TRBD1 for D (5 bases). CDR3 size: 13 residues. CDR1 is SGHAT and CDR2 is FQNNGV in the germline V gene. The V and J ends lost 5 bases and 3 bases respectively, with 11 bases between them.

This clone was observed a single time. The chain recombines TRBV6-4 with TRBJ2-5; TRBD1 agrees at 8 bases. The end of the DNA fits TRBJ2-7 better, so the J call may be wrong. The CDR3 loop spans 15 amino acids. The germline gives CDR1 MRHNA, CDR2 SNTAGT. The CDR3 sequence: CASSQNTRTGLEQYF. Here the CDR3 DNA reads TGTGCCAGCAGCCAAAACACGAGGACAGGGCTCGAGCAGTACTTC.

V is TRBV27 and J is TRBJ2-6; D unclear. The length of the CDR3 is 18 residues. Between the trimmed V and J ends, which lost 5 bases and 3 bases, there was a span of 20 bases. Germline V gives CDR1 MNHEY, CDR2 SMNVEV (reference sequence). The CDR3 DNA sequence: TGTGCCAGCAGTCCAGACCCTCCTGACACAATTGGGGCCAACGTCCTGACTTTC. Translating gives CASSPDPPDTIGANVLTF.

The chain uses TRBV28 and TRBJ1-5, with 8 positions matching TRBD1. Germline V gene lookup returns CDR1 MDHEN and CDR2 SYDVKM. The J segment lost 3 bases and the V segment lost 6 bases, leaving 10 bases of the junction unmatched. The CDR3 runs 16 residues. This CDR3 is CASRAPPGQDNQPQHF. The CDR3 coding sequence is TGTGCCAGCAGGGCGCCCCCGGGACAGGACAATCAGCCCCAGCATTTT.

Concerning this clone itself: Other DNA variants within this sample encode the same CDR3. The chain joins TRBV7-3 to TRBJ2-5, with 8 bases aligning to TRBD1. Germline V gene data show CDR1 as SGHTA and CDR2 as FQGTGA. The length of the CDR3 is 14 residues. The ends lost 3 bases at V and 4 bases at J; junction bases unmatched: 4. The CDR3 nucleotides read TGTGCCAGCAGCTTGACAGGGGTGGGAGAGACCCAGTACTTC. Translation gives CASSLTGVGETQYF.

The chain is built from TRBV27 and TRBJ2-5; 7 bases align to TRBD1. The tail of the sequence fits TRBJ2-7 better, so the J call may be wrong. Per the germline V gene, CDR1 is MNHEY and CDR2 is SMNVEV (reference sequence). This CDR3 is 13 amino acids long. The CDR3 region is CASRKTGPYEQYF. CDR3 in DNA: TGTGCCAGTAGAAAGACAGGGCCCTACGAGCAGTACTTC.

This rearrangement joins TRBV2 to TRBJ2-7, with a weak D call TRBD1 (6 bases). The V end lost 5 bases, the J end lost 0 bases, and 17 bases lay between the germline ends. Germline V gives CDR1 SNHLY, CDR2 FYNNEI. The CDR3 length is 16 residues. Here the CDR3 DNA reads TGTGCCAGCAGTACAATGACAGGAGCCTCCTCCTACGAGCAGTACTTC. This codes for CASSTMTGASSYEQYF.

The rearrangement joins TRBV5-1 to TRBJ1-6; the D gene is possibly TRBD1 (6 bases). The CDR3 is 19 residues long. Trimming shortened V by 2 bases and J by 6 bases, and 24 bases separated the two germline ends. Looked up from germline, CDR1 is SGHRS and CDR2 is YFSETQ. The CDR3 nucleotides are TGCGCCAGCAGCTTACTTTCCGGGACAAACCGTAACATTAATTCACCCCTCCACTTT. Translation gives CASSLLSGTNRNINSPLHF. Using reference TRBV5-1 and TRBJ1-6 for the parts outside the CDR3, the full variable domain is KAGVTQTPRYLIKTRGQQVTLSCSPISGHRSVSWYQQTPGQGLQFLFEYFSETQRNKGNFPGRFSGRQFSNSRSEMNVSTLELGDSALYLCASSLLSGTNRNINSPLHFGNGTRLTVT.

The chain is built from TRBV28 and TRBJ1-5; TRBD1 might be the D (5 bases). Germline V lookup: CDR1 MDHEN, CDR2 SYDVKM. This CDR3 has 15 amino acids. Trimming stripped 4 bases from V and 3 bases from J, with 13 bases between. CDR3 bases: TGTGCCAGCAGTTCCTACCGACAGCTCAATCAGCCCCAGCATTTT. It yields the protein CASSSYRQLNQPQHF.

The J gene is TRBJ1-4, the V gene TRBV2, with D possibly TRBD1 on 5 matching bases. Germline lookup yields CDR1 SNHLY and CDR2 FYNNEI. The CDR3 is made up of 13 amino acids. The V end lost 4 bases, the J end lost 8 bases, and 11 bases lay between the germline ends. This CDR3 is CASSGGGGEKLFF. The CDR3 DNA is TGTGCCAGCAGTGGGGGGGGAGGGGAAAAACTGTTTTTT.

This chain uses TRBV15 with TRBJ2-5, with a weak D call TRBD2 (7 bases). The length of the CDR3 is 16 residues. V was cut by 5 bases and J by 3 bases, with 19 bases left in between. Germline CDR1 and CDR2: LNHNV and YYDKDF (reference sequence). The DNA for the CDR3 is TGTGCCACCAGCCGATGGGGGGGGCGAGGTGAAGAGACCCAGTACTTC. Translating gives CATSRWGGRGEETQYF.

In its sample, this clone was seen once. V and J are TRBV7-9 and TRBJ2-1, with D perhaps matching TRBD1 (6 bases). Germline CDR1 and CDR2: SEHNR and FQNEAQ (reference sequence). V shed 5 bases and J shed 0 bases, with 11 bases lying between them. The CDR3 is 15 residues long. CDR3 coding DNA: TGTGCCAGCAGCAGGGACACTAGCTCCTACAATGAGCAGTTCTTC. It specifies CASSRDTSSYNEQFF.

The chain is built from TRBV7-3 and TRBJ2-3; 10 bases match TRBD1. Germline V gene sequence: CDR1 SGHTA, CDR2 FQGTGA. This CDR3 spans 19 amino acids. J was trimmed by 4 bases and V by 1 base; bases with no gene match: 14. Here the CDR3 DNA reads TGTGCCAGCAGCTTAAGACCCACTTTCGGGACAGGGGTCCCAGATACGCAGTATTTT. Amino acids: CASSLRPTFGTGVPDTQYF.

V is TRBV5-1 and J is TRBJ2-2, with 12 bases that match TRBD2. Looked up from germline, CDR1 is SGHRS and CDR2 is YFSETQ. The CDR3 extends over 17 amino acids. Trimming at V came to 0 bases and at J to 5 bases, leaving 5 bases not matched to a gene. CDR3 protein: CASSLGLAGVQTGELFF. DNA for the CDR3: TGCGCCAGCAGCTTGGGACTAGCGGGAGTTCAAACCGGGGAGCTGTTTTTT. The entire variable domain, with the rest obtained from reference TRBV5-1 and TRBJ2-2, is as follows: KAGVTQTPRYLIKTRGQQVTLSCSPISGHRSVSWYQQTPGQGLQFLFEYFSETQRNKGNFPGRFSGRQFSNSRSEMNVSTLELGDSALYLCASSLGLAGVQTGELFFGEGSRLTVL.

V usage is TRBV5-6 and J usage is TRBJ2-7; TRBD1 matches at 8 bases. Trimming took 4 bases from V and 3 from J; bases not matched to a gene: 3. CDR1 and CDR2 (germline): SGHDT, YYEEEE. The CDR3 runs to 13 residues. CDR3 amino acids: CASSTGQVYEQYF. The CDR3, as DNA: TGTGCCAGCAGCACGGGACAGGTCTACGAGCAGTACTTC. The entire variable domain, with the rest obtained from reference TRBV5-6 and TRBJ2-7, is as follows: DAGVTQSPTHLIKTRGQQVTLRCSPKSGHDTVSWYQQALGQGPQFIFQYYEEEERQRGNFPDRFSGHQFPNYSSELNVNALLLGDSALYLCASSTGQVYEQYFGPGTRLTVT.

The chain links TRBV5-1 to TRBJ1-2; TRBD1 matches at 8 bases. The CDR3 is made up of 14 amino acids. V dropped 4 bases and J dropped 3; count of bases not matched to a gene: 5. From germline, CDR1 is SGHRS and CDR2 YFSETQ. The CDR3 nucleotides are TGCGCCAGCAGCCCCGGACAGGGCTACTATGGCTACACCTTC. Protein product: CASSPGQGYYGYTF.

The chain uses TRBV18 and TRBJ1-3; possible D gene TRBD1, 5 bases. The length of the CDR3 is 16 residues. Deletions cut 4 bases from V and 3 bases from J, with 16 bases between. CDR1 is KGHSH, CDR2 LQKENI, per germline. CDR3 region: CASSRGQALDGNTIYF. The CDR3 DNA sequence: TGTGCCAGCTCACGGGGCCAGGCCCTGGATGGAAACACCATATATTTT.

As regards this clone: Without the conserved terminal phenylalanine or tryptophan, this CDR3 likely stems from a read error. V and J are TRBV5-1 and TRBJ2-7, with D possibly TRBD1 on 6 matching bases. This CDR3 contains 14 residues. Germline V CDR1 and CDR2: SGHRS, YFSETQ. V was trimmed by 5 bases and J by 0 bases, leaving 12 bases between them. The CDR3 nucleotides are TGCGCCAGCAGGGACAGCGATCCCTCCTACGAGCAGTACCTC. Its translation: CASRDSDPSYEQYL.

The chain has TRBV5-1 and TRBJ2-1; TRBD1 matches 7 bases. V trimming: 0 bases; J trimming: 2 bases; junction bases outside the gene matches: 2. The germline V gene has CDR1 SGHRS and CDR2 YFSETQ. The CDR3 covers 15 residues. In DNA form, the CDR3 reads TGCGCCAGCAGCTTGGGAGGGGGCGCCTACAATGAGCAGTTCTTC. As protein: CASSLGGGAYNEQFF.